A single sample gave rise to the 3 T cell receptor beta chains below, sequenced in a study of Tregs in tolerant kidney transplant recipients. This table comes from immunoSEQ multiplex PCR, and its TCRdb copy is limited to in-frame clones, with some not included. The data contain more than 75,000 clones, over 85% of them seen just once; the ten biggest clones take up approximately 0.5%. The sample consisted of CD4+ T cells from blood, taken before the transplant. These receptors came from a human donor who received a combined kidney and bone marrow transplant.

The CDR3 loop reads CASSPPADTQYF. As DNA, the CDR3 is TGTGCCAGCTCCCCCCCCGCGGATACGCAGTATTTT. The chain combines TRBV18 with TRBJ2-3; D remains unclear. Trimming took off 6 bases at V and 6 bases at J, with 10 bases between the two ends. The germline CDR1 and CDR2 sequences are KGHSH and LQKENI. There are 12 residues in the CDR3. The whole variable domain, filled in from reference TRBV18 and TRBJ2-3, reads NAGVMQNPRHLVRRRGQEARLRCSPMKGHSHVYWYRQLPEEGLKFMVYLQKENIIDESGMPKERFSAEFPKEGPSILRIQQVVRGDSAAYFCASSPPADTQYFGPGTRLTVL.

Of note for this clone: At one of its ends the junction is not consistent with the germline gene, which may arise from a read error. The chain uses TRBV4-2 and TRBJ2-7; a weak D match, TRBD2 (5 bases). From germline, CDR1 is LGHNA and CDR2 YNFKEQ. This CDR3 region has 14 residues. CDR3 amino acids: CAGSHPRRGYEQYF. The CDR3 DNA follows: TGTGCCGGCAGCCACCCCCGCCGGGGCTACGAGCAGTACTTC.

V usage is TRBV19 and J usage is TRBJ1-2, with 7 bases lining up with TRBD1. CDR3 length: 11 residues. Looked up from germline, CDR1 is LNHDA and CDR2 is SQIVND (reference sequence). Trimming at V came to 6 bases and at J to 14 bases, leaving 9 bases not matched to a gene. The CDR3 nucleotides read TGTGCCAGTAGACATGCCGGGGACAGTACCTTC. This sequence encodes CASRHAGDSTF. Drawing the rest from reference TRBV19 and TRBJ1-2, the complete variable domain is DGGITQSPKYLFRKEGQNVTLSCEQNLNHDAMYWYRQDPGQGLRLIYYSQIVNDFQKGDIAEGYSVSREKKESFPLTVTSAQKNPTAFYLCASRHAGDSTFGSGTRLTVV.